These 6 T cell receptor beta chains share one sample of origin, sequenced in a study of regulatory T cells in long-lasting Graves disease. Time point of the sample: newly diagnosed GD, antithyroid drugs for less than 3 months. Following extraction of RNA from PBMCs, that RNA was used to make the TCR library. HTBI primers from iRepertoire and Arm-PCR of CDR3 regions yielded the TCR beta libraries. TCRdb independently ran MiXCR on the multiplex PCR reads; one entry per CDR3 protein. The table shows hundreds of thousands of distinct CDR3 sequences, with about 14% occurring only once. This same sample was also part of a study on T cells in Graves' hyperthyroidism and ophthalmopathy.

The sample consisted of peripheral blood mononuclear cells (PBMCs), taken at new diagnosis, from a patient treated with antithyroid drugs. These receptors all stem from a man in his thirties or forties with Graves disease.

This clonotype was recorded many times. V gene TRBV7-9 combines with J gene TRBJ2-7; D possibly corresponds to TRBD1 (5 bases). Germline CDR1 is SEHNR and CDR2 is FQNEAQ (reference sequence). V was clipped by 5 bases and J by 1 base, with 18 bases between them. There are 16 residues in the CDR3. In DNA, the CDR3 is TGTGCCAGCAGCCCCCCCTGGGGCGCAAGATCCTACGAGCAGTACTTC. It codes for CASSPPWGARSYEQYF. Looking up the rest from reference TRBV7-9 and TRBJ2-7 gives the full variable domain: DTGVSQNPRHKITKRGQNVTFRCDPISEHNRLYWYRQTLGQGPEFLTYFQNEAQLEKSRLLSDRFSAERPKGSFSTLEIQRTEQGDSAMYLCASSPPWGARSYEQYFGPGTRLTVT.

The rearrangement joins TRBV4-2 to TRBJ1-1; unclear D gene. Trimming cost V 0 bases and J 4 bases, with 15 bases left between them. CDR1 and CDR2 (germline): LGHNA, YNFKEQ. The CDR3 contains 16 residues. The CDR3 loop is CASSQDLREGGTEAFF. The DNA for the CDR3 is TGTGCCAGCAGCCAAGATCTGAGGGAAGGCGGCACTGAAGCTTTCTTT.

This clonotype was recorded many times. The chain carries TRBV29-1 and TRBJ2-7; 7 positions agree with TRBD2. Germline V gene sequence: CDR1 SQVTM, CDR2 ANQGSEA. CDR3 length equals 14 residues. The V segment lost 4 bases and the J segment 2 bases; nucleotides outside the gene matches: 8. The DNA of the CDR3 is TGCAGCGTTGTCGGGCTAGCGGACACCTACGAGCAGTACTTC. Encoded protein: CSVVGLADTYEQYF.

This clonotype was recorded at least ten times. The CDR3 loop reads CASRALSSVGEQYF. CDR3 in DNA: TGTGCCAGCAGGGCCCTTAGCTCAGTCGGCGAGCAGTACTTC. The rearrangement links TRBV12-3 or TRBV12-4 to TRBJ2-7; D not certain. Trimming cost V 6 bases and J 6 bases, with 18 bases left between them. There are 14 residues in the CDR3.

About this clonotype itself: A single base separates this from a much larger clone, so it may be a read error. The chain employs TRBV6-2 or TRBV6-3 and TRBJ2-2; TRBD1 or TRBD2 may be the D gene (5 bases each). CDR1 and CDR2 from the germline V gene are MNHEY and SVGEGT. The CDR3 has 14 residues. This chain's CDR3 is CASRVRPDQGELYF. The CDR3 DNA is TGTGCCAGCAGGGTTCGGCCGGACCAAGGGGAGCTGTATTTT.

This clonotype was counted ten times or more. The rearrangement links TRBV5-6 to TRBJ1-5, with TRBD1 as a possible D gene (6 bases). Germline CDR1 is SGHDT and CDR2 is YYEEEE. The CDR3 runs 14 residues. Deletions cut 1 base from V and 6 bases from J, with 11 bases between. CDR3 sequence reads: CASSLPGVTQPQHF. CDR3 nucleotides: TGTGCCAGCAGCTTGCCAGGGGTCACTCAGCCCCAGCATTTT.